These 18 T cell receptor beta chains came from one sample sequenced in a study of identifying expanded T cells in peripheral blood. Assay: immunoSEQ multiplex PCR; the TCRdb copy retains only in-frame clones and omits some. The repertoire holds about 78,000 clones, with about four fifths as singletons. Input material: blood. These receptors were taken from a person aged 18 to 70 in good health.

This chain links TRBV5-6 with TRBJ2-2; TRBD1 matches at 9 bases. After removal of 4 bases from V and 4 bases from J, the junction contained 5 bases not matched to a gene. The CDR3 totals 15 residues. The germline V gene encodes CDR1 SGHDT and CDR2 YYEEEE. The chain's CDR3 is CASSLRDRVTGELFF. CDR3 nucleotide sequence: TGTGCCAGCAGCCTAAGGGACAGGGTCACCGGGGAGCTGTTTTTT.

As concerns this clone: A read error may account for a junction end that differs from germline. V usage is TRBV7-2 and J usage is TRBJ2-7, with a tentative D call TRBD2 (5 bases). The CDR3 covers 14 residues. Germline V CDR1 and CDR2: SGHTA, FQGNSA. The CDR3: CASSLAGFSYEQYF. CDR3 nucleotide sequence: TGTGCCAGCAGCCTAGCTGGGTTCTCCTACGAGCAGTACTTC.

This chain joins TRBV28 and TRBJ2-7, with 12 bases that match TRBD2. Per germline, CDR1 MDHEN and CDR2 SYDVKM. CDR3 length equals 16 residues. V was clipped by 4 bases and J by 4 bases; unmatched bases: 8. This chain's CDR3 is CASSSPGLAGSYEQYF. As DNA, the CDR3 is TGTGCCAGCAGTTCGCCGGGACTAGCGGGCTCATACGAGCAGTACTTC.

V and J are TRBV13 and TRBJ2-7; 13 bases are a match to TRBD2. The CDR3 consists of 16 residues. The germline gives CDR1 PRHDT, CDR2 FYEKMQ (reference sequence). V lost 3 bases, J lost 3 bases, and 5 bases stayed unmatched. The CDR3 sequence: CASSLGLAGSFYEQYF. The CDR3, as DNA: TGTGCCAGCAGCTTGGGACTAGCGGGGAGTTTCTACGAGCAGTACTTC. Variable domain in full (rest from reference TRBV13 and TRBJ2-7): AAGVIQSPRHLIKEKRETATLKCYPIPRHDTVYWYQQGPGQDPQFLISFYEKMQSDKGSIPDRFSAQQFSDYHSELNMSSLELGDSALYFCASSLGLAGSFYEQYFGPGTRLTVT.

This rearrangement joins TRBV7-8 to TRBJ1-4, with D maybe TRBD1 (6 bases). The CDR3 totals 13 residues. Germline CDR1 SGHVS, CDR2 FQNEAQ. V gave up 1 base and J gave up 8 bases, with 8 bases separating them. The CDR3 nucleotides are TGTGCCAGCAGCTTAGGGGGGCGAGAAAAACTGTTTTTT. Its translation: CASSLGGREKLFF.

The chain uses TRBV19 and TRBJ1-2; TRBD1 matches at 9 bases. CDR1 is LNHDA, CDR2 SQIVND, per germline (reference sequence). The V gene end was trimmed by 6 bases and the J gene end by 4 bases; junction bases not matched to a gene: 6. The CDR3 consists of 14 residues. The CDR3 DNA reads as TGTGCCAGTAGAAACCAGGACAGGGGCTATGGCTACACCTTC. It translates to CASRNQDRGYGYTF.

The chain recombines TRBV2 with TRBJ1-2, with a possible D match to TRBD1 (5 bases). From germline, CDR1 is SNHLY and CDR2 FYNNEI. There are 17 residues in the CDR3. The V end lost 2 bases, the J end lost 8 bases, and 24 bases lay between the germline ends. In DNA form, the CDR3 reads TGTGCCAGCAGTGAACCGGCCAGGGATCTATCTATTAACGGCTACACCTTC. Its translation is CASSEPARDLSINGYTF. Combining the CDR3 with reference TRBV2 and TRBJ1-2 gives the whole variable domain EPEVTQTPSHQVTQMGQEVILRCVPISNHLYFYWYRQILGQKVEFLVSFYNNEISEKSEIFDDQFSVERPDGSNFTLKIRSTKLEDSAMYFCASSEPARDLSINGYTFGSGTRLTVV.

This clone has just one count. This chain uses TRBV7-2 with TRBJ1-1; TRBD1 matches 8 bases. Trimming removed 5 bases from V and 4 bases from J; junction bases left unmatched: 9. This CDR3 is built from 15 residues. In germline, CDR1 is SGHTA, CDR2 FQGNSA. The CDR3 protein is CASSPEWTGRTEAFF. The DNA for the CDR3 is TGTGCCAGCAGCCCAGAGTGGACAGGGCGCACTGAAGCTTTCTTT.

This clone was recorded only once. This chain joins TRBV6-5 and TRBJ2-5, with 7 bases aligning to TRBD1. This CDR3 contains 14 residues. The V gene's germline CDR1 is MNHEY and CDR2 SVGAGI. J was trimmed by 3 bases and V by 6 bases; bases with no gene match: 7. As DNA, the CDR3 is TGTGCCAGCAGGATGCTCGGACAGGAAGAGACCCAGTACTTC. Translation gives CASRMLGQEETQYF.

This clone was found once. The chain links TRBV4-3 to TRBJ2-5; a possible D gene is TRBD1 (6 bases). The J call is in doubt because the DNA end fits TRBJ2-7 better. The germline V gene encodes CDR1 LGHNA and CDR2 YSLEER. The CDR3 sequence is 15 residues long. The chain's CDR3 is CASSQGAQGRDEQYF. The CDR3 bases are TGCGCCAGCAGCCAAGGGGCGCAGGGGCGGGACGAGCAGTACTTC.

The rearrangement links TRBV15 to TRBJ1-1; D call uncertain. V lost 1 base to trimming and J lost 3 bases, with 12 bases between them. The CDR3 spans 15 residues. Per the germline V gene, CDR1 is LNHNV and CDR2 is YYDKDF (reference sequence). The CDR3 nucleotides read TGTGCCACCAGCAGAGCCGAGGGTTGGGACACTGAAGCTTTCTTT. The encoded protein is CATSRAEGWDTEAFF. Looking up the rest from reference TRBV15 and TRBJ1-1 gives the full variable domain: DAMVIQNPRYQVTQFGKPVTLSCSQTLNHNVMYWYQQKSSQAPKLLFHYYDKDFNNEADTPDNFQSRRPNTSFCFLDIRSPGLGDTAMYLCATSRAEGWDTEAFFGQGTRLTVV.

The chain employs TRBV29-1 and TRBJ2-1, with 8 bases fitting TRBD1. After removal of 6 bases from V and 7 bases from J, the junction contained 11 bases not matched to a gene. In germline, CDR1 is SQVTM, CDR2 ANQGSEA. The CDR3 spans 14 residues. The CDR3 region has the DNA TGCAGCGTCCTGACAGGGGCTCAAGGGAATGAGCAGTTCTTC. Amino acid sequence: CSVLTGAQGNEQFF.

This chain links TRBV18 with TRBJ2-3, with 11 nucleotides matching TRBD2. The germline gives CDR1 KGHSH, CDR2 LQKENI. With 1 base clipped from V and 3 bases from J, the junction kept 3 bases outside the gene matches. The CDR3 is made up of 16 amino acids. This chain's CDR3 is CASSPQLAGETDTQYF. DNA of the CDR3: TGTGCCAGCTCACCACAACTAGCGGGAGAAACAGATACGCAGTATTTT.

V is TRBV2 and J is TRBJ2-1; D gene unclear. V was cut by 7 bases and J by 0 bases, with 10 bases left in between. This CDR3 region has 14 residues. Germline V CDR1 and CDR2: SNHLY, FYNNEI. The CDR3 DNA is TGTGCCAGCACTGGTCCAACCTCCTACAATGAGCAGTTCTTC. This translates into CASTGPTSYNEQFF.

The rearrangement joins TRBV21-1 to TRBJ1-1; TRBD1, the table's D call, lacks a check against the DNA. TRBV21-1 is a pseudogene locus. This CDR3 comprises 16 residues. CDR3 loop: CASSNNQGAMNTEAFF. CDR3 sequence (DNA): TGTGCCAGCAGCAACAACCAGGGGGCCATGAACACTGAAGCTTTCTTT.

This clone was counted ten times or more. This chain connects TRBV28 to TRBJ2-2; 10 bases fit TRBD1. The CDR3 is 16 amino acids. V lost 8 bases and J lost 3; bases outside the gene matches: 9. CDR1 MDHEN and CDR2 SYDVKM come from the germline V gene. CDR3 amino acids: CASCDRGHMDTGELFF. DNA of the CDR3: TGTGCCAGCTGCGACAGGGGGCATATGGACACCGGGGAGCTGTTTTTT.

The rearrangement links TRBV30 to TRBJ2-7; D possibly corresponds to TRBD2 (5 bases). Trimming pared 0 bases from V and 4 bases from J, leaving 10 bases between. The length of the CDR3 is 13 residues. Germline V gene lookup returns CDR1 GTSNPN and CDR2 SVGIG (reference sequence). The CDR3, as DNA: TGTGCCTGGAGTGTAGACTACACTTACGAGCAGTACTTC. This gives the protein CAWSVDYTYEQYF.

V and J are TRBV28 and TRBJ1-4, with unresolved D. Germline V gene data show CDR1 as MDHEN and CDR2 as SYDVKM. CDR3 size: 14 residues. V lost 2 bases and J 4 bases, leaving 8 bases between the germline ends. The CDR3 loop reads CASSLLGLNEKLFF. Here the CDR3 DNA reads TGTGCCAGCAGTTTACTCGGGCTTAATGAAAAACTGTTTTTT.